This T cell receptor beta chain was identified during a study of blood T cell repertoires in COVID-19 (dated by TCRdb to the early 2020s). Concerning the study at large: Samples covering the acute and convalescent phases of COVID-19 were provided by collaborators in the United States, Italy and Spain. Where HLA class I and class II types were available, the types were taken from metadata supplied by the sample provider, not from assay-based typing. Samples were obtained from the ongoing ImmuneRACE study (first 160 participants) and from about 1,300 subjects provided by 6 global collaborators. Nearly every sample came with metadata listing a de-identified subject ID, COVID-19 status, age in years and sex. The material from the prospective study consisted of cDNA or gDNA derived from T cells, B-cell-depleted T cells, or PBMCs. The dataset comprised deeply sampled blood TCRbeta repertoires from subjects exposed to, actively infected with, or recovered from COVID-19. The repertoires were made available in a free public database intended to serve as a resource for research on the immune response to SARS-CoV-2. The study at large found these results: The amount of clinical and demographic metadata varied by source and participant and was provided uncurated.

Concerning this clone itself: The target of this receptor is not known. The sample holds no much larger clone one base away, and base qualities are not on file.

TCRbeta CDR3 regions were amplified from genomic DNA by means of the immunoSEQ Assay, a bias-controlled multiplex PCR. In the authors' own workflow: The number of nucleated cells in each sample was estimated by amplification of reference gene primers within the assay. Sequence reads were collapsed and filtered to measure the absolute abundance of every unique TCRbeta CDR3 rearrangement. For each sample, productive Simpson clonality was calculated by taking the square root of Simpson's diversity index across productive rearrangements. TCRdb limited this immuneACCESS table to in-frame rearrangements with V and J called. A share of clones is missing; checked studies link under half to unresolved V genes, and the rest is unexplained. V and J calls and clone size follow that table, whereas D and trimming were derived from the DNA. The sample table lists 60,000 to 90,000 clones, about 73% of them with a count of one. The ten largest make up approximately 20% of the sample.

Measured from the cysteine to the phenylalanine, the CDR3 is 12 residues long. Only the CDR3 portion is preserved as DNA: 36 bases, with reading frame beginning at the first base. Trimming at the junction amounts to 3 bases on V and 7 bases on J, and the germline ends lie 9 bases apart. For CDR1 and CDR2, the germline V gene lists KGHSH and LQKENI. Each collaborating institution followed its own protocols to collect whole blood in K2EDTA tubes. For TCRbeta analysis, collaborator samples were shipped as frozen whole blood, as isolated PBMCs, or as DNA extracted from either sample type. The chain links TRBV18 with TRBJ1-1, with no confidently assigned D gene. Sequenced: peripheral blood. This clonotype was obtained from a man in his 60s with acute or convalescent COVID-19. The CDR3 protein sequence reads: CASSPEGLEAFF. The DNA sequence is TGTGCCAGCTCACCCGAAGGACTTGAAGCTTTCTTT.